Listed below are T cell receptor beta chains from one sample, sequenced in a study of shared clonotypes between healthy human individuals. Only in-frame clones appear in the TCRdb table, and some are missing; sequencing was by immunoSEQ multiplex PCR. The sample yields under 750,000 clones, around 77% seen once. Sequenced material: memory CD4+ T cells sorted from blood. The receptors were sampled from a woman aged 25 to 39 in good health. CDR3s include the opening cysteine and the closing phenylalanine or tryptophan. The D gene is left open where the match is weak. Some rows have no size entry. The others give once, few or many, or a class for an expanded clone.

-,TRBV6-5,-,TRBJ2-7,CASSYLGGEQYF,TGTGCCAGCAGTTACTTAGGGGGCGAGCAGTACTTC
-,TRBV5-4,-,TRBJ2-1,CASSLESRAPYNEQFF,TGTGCCAGCAGCTTGGAATCGAGGGCCCCCTACAATGAGCAGTTCTTC
-,TRBV5-1,-,TRBJ1-2,CASSLGQSGYTF,TGCGCCAGCAGCTTAGGACAGTCTGGCTACACCTTC
-,TRBV18,TRBD2,TRBJ2-2,CASSNAVSGGPSGELFF,TGTGCCAGCTCAAACGCAGTCTCGGGAGGGCCTTCCGGGGAGCTGTTTTTT
-,TRBV28,-,TRBJ2-5,CASSSSTVQETQYF,TGTGCCAGCAGTTCGTCGACCGTCCAAGAGACCCAGTACTTC
-,TRBV6-1,-,TRBJ1-6,CASSFVWTHSPLHF,TGTGCCAGCAGTTTTGTCTGGACGCATTCACCCCTCCACTTT
few,TRBV30,-,TRBJ1-2,CAWSVNYGYTF,TGTGCCTGGAGCGTAAACTATGGCTACACCTTC
-,TRBV19,-,TRBJ2-2,CASSSWSRNGELFF,TGTGCCAGTAGTTCCTGGTCGCGAAACGGGGAGCTGTTTTTT
-,TRBV7-9,TRBD1,TRBJ1-5,CASSSRSVRGRDQPQHF,TGTGCCAGCAGCAGCCGCAGCGTCAGGGGGCGCGATCAGCCCCAGCATTTT
-,TRBV5-1,-,TRBJ1-3,CASSLRGQGSGNTIYF,TGCGCCAGCAGCTTGCGGGGGCAGGGCTCTGGAAACACCATATATTTT
-,TRBV7-6,TRBD2,TRBJ2-7,CASSQRTSGDEQYF,TGTGCCAGCAGCCAAAGGACTAGCGGGGACGAGCAGTACTTC
-,TRBV6-6,-,TRBJ2-2,CASSRITGELFF,TGTGCCAGCAGCCGTATCACCGGGGAGCTGTTTTTT
-,TRBV5-1,-,TRBJ2-7,CASFDPRDNYEQYF,TGCGCCAGCTTCGACCCCCGGGACAACTACGAGCAGTACTTC